The clone carrying this T cell receptor beta chain was seen a few times. Its antigen is unknown. TCRdb re-called the 5' RACE reads through MiXCR, storing one row per CDR3 protein. The table has hundreds of thousands of distinct CDR3 sequences, 18% seen once. These data belong to a study of T-cell memory formation after mild COVID-19. Study-wide context: In these data, TCR clusters were largely donor specific.

In germline, CDR1 is SNHLY, CDR2 FYNNEI. The V end was cut by 6 bases, the J end by 0 bases, with 10 bases between. The CDR3 length is 14 residues. The study, taken as a whole, reports: Pre-infection memory already had some responding clones, implying cross-reactive memory joined. CD4+ bias marked clones expanding day 15 to 37, unlike balanced contracting clones.

Sequenced: PBMCs or a T cell subset sorted from them (not recorded which). The clonotype originates from an adult woman who had mild COVID-19 (a few samples of this study predate the infection). Cell type and time point are not known. The chain has TRBV2 and TRBJ2-3, with D perhaps matching TRBD2 (6 bases). The CDR3 DNA sequence: TGTGCCAGCAGCGGACTAACTAGCACAGATACGCAGTATTTT. This codes for CASSGLTSTDTQYF.